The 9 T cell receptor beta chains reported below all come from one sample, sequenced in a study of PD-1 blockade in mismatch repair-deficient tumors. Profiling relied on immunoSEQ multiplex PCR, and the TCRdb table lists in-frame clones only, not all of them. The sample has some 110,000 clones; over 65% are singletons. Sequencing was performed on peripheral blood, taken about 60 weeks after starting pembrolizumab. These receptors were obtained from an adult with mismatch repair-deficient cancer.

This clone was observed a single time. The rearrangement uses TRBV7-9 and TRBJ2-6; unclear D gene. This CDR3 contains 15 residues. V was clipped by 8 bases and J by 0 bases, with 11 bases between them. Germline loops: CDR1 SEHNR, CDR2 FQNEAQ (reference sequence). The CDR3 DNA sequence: TGTGCCAGCGCGGCACGTGCCTCTGGGGCCAACGTCCTGACTTTC. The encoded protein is CASAARASGANVLTF.

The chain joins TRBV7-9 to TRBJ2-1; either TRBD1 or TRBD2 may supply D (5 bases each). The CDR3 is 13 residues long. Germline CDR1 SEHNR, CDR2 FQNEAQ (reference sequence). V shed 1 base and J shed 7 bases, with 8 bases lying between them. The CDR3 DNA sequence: TGTGCCAGCAGCTTAGGGGACCTGAATGAGCAGTTCTTC. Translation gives CASSLGDLNEQFF.

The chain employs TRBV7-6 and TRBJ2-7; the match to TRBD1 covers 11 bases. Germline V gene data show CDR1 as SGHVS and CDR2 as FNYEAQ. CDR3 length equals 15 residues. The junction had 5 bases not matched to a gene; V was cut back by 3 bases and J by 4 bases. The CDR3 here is CASSLGGQGAYEQYF. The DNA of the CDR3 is TGTGCCAGCAGCTTGGGTGGACAGGGGGCGTACGAGCAGTACTTC.

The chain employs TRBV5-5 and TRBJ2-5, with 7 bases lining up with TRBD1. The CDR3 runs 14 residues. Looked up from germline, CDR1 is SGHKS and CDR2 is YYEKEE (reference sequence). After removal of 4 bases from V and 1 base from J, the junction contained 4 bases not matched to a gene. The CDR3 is CASSPGQPQETQYF. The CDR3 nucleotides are TGTGCCAGCAGCCCGGGACAGCCCCAAGAGACCCAGTACTTC.

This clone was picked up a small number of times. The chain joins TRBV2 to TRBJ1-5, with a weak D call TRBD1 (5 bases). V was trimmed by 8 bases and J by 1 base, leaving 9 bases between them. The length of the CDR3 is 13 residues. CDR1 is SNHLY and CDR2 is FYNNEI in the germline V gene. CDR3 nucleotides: TGTGCCAGCTACGGGGGAAGCAATCAGCCCCAGCATTTT. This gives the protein CASYGGSNQPQHF.

CDR3 amino acids: CASSRSGTSGRGYQETQYF. In DNA form, the CDR3 reads TGTGCCAGCAGCCGGTCCGGGACTAGCGGGAGAGGGTACCAAGAGACCCAGTACTTC. The gene calls are TRBV14 and TRBJ2-5; 14 nucleotides match TRBD2. V lost 4 bases, J lost 0 bases, and 10 bases stayed unmatched. CDR1 is SGHDN and CDR2 is FVKESK in the germline V gene. This CDR3 spans 19 amino acids.

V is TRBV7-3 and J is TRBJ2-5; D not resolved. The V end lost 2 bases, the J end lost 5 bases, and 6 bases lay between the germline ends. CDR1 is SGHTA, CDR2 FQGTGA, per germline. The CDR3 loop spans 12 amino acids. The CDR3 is CASSLDDETQYF. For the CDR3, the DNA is TGTGCCAGCAGCTTAGATGACGAGACCCAGTACTTC.

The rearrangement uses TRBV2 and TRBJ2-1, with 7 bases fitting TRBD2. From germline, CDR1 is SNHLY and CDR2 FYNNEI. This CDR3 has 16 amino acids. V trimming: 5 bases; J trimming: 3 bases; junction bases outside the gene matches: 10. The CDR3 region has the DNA TGTGCCAGCAGTCCCACGCTGACTAGCAGCTACAATGAGCAGTTCTTC. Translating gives CASSPTLTSSYNEQFF.

The CDR3 loop reads CASSVEERVDTQYF. Here the CDR3 DNA reads TGTGCCAGCAGCGTAGAAGAGCGGGTGGATACGCAGTATTTT. This sequence joins TRBV9 and TRBJ2-3, with a weak D call TRBD2 (6 bases). The CDR3 is 14 residues long. CDR1 and CDR2 from the germline V gene are SGDLS and YYNGEE. The V end lost 0 bases, the J end lost 6 bases, and 11 bases lay between the germline ends.